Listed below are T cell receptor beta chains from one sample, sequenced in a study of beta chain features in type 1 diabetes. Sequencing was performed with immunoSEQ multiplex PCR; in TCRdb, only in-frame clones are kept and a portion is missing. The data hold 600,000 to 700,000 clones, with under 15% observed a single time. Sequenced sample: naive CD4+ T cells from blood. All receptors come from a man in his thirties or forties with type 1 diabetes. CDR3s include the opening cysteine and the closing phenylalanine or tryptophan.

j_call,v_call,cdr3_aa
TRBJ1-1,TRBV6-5,CASRTGSKDTEAFF
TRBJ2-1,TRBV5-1,CASSLDTRRRGAINNEQFF
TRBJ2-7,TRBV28,CASSLAYEQYF
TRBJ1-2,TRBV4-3,CASSQVRGGGPYGYTF
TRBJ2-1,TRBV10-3,CATIFDRNNEQFF
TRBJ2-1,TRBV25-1,CASSDLGTGANNEQFF
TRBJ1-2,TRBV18,CASSPGTGNYGYTF
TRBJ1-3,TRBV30,CAWSVQTGNTIYF
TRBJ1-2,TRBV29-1,CSVGTRQGAFLVGYTF
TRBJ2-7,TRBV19,CASSLQEFSYEQYF
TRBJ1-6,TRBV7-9,CASSLADRIPPLHF